This TCR beta chain was obtained from a study of shared clonotypes between healthy human individuals. Study background: Each donor contributed plates that comprised three CD4 naive, three CD4 memory, two CD8 naive and one CD8 memory.

Germline V gene lookup returns CDR1 KGHSH and CDR2 LQKENI. CDR3 length: 17 amino acids. V was pared by 6 bases and J by 0 bases, with 19 bases between. As concerns this clone: What it binds is not known.

Only in-frame clones appear in the TCRdb table, and some are missing; sequencing was by immunoSEQ multiplex PCR. This table has 1.6 million or so clones, approximately 98.5% appearing once. Study findings and constraints: The low donor count limited represented genetic and exposure-history diversity.

The healthy adult donors were HIV-negative and reported no recent acute infections or vaccinations. The sample taken for sequencing was naive CD4+ T cells sorted from blood. Subset: CD45RA+ positively selected. The chain uses TRBV18 and TRBJ2-3, with a possible D match to TRBD2 (6 bases). The clonotype was recovered from a man younger than 40 in good health. The CDR3 reads CASSPGTLATSTDTQYF. CDR3 bases: TGTGCCAGCTCCCCTGGGACCCTAGCGACTAGCACAGATACGCAGTATTTT.